These 8 T cell receptor beta chains originate from one sample sequenced in a study of T cells in Graves' hyperthyroidism and ophthalmopathy (dated by TCRdb to the late 2010s). The library was obtained by multiplex PCR. The instrument given in TCRdb is Illumina HiSeq 2000. The TCR beta CDR3 regions were amplified from RNA transcripts. For the first round of RT-PCR on the TCR CDR3, the HTBI primer set was used together with the Qiagen OneStep RT-PCR kit. TCRdb handled the public reads itself, with Q25 trimming in fastp and clone calling in MiXCR, and kept productive beta chains. Each entry is one CDR3 protein sequence, shown with its most common DNA and genes. The sample records about 210,000 distinct CDR3 sequences, approximately 17% of which are singletons. The top ten clonotypes cover 50% of the sample. Source material: blood. The receptor source for this set is a man in his forties or fifties with Graves' hyperthyroidism.

In this sample, this clonotype turned up a few times. This chain connects TRBV12-3 or TRBV12-4 to TRBJ2-1, with 13 positions matching TRBD2. Losses at the gene ends were 5 bases for V and 9 bases for J; bases not matched to a gene: 7. CDR3 length equals 15 residues. CDR3 DNA sequence: TGTGCCAGCAGTCGACTAGCGGGAGGAGATGGTGAGCAGTTCTTC. It codes for CASSRLAGGDGEQFF.

This clonotype came up many times. The rearrangement links TRBV28 to TRBJ1-5; D not resolved. The germline V gene has CDR1 MDHEN and CDR2 SYDVKM. V lost 5 bases and J 3 bases, leaving 14 bases between the germline ends. The CDR3 is 15 amino acids. The CDR3 DNA sequence: TGTGCCAGCAGTCCTATGCGTAACGTCAATCAGCCCCAGCATTTT. It encodes CASSPMRNVNQPQHF. Full variable domain (outside the CDR3, taken from reference TRBV28 and TRBJ1-5): DVKVTQSSRYLVKRTGEKVFLECVQDMDHENMFWYRQDPGLGLRLIYFSYDVKMKEKGDIPEGYSVSREKKERFSLILESASTNQTSMYLCASSPMRNVNQPQHFGDGTRLSIL.

This clonotype was observed at least ten times. The CDR3 DNA sequence: TGCGCCAGCAGCTTGAGGAGCTCCTACGAGCAGTACTTC. Translation: CASSLRSSYEQYF. The chain carries TRBV5-1 and TRBJ2-7; no firm D call. CDR3 length equals 13 residues. V lost 1 base and J 0 bases, leaving 5 bases between the germline ends. Germline-derived CDR1 and CDR2 are SGHRS and YFSETQ.

This clonotype showed up just a few times. The chain uses TRBV9 and TRBJ2-5; the D gene is possibly TRBD2 (6 bases). Deletions cut 4 bases from V and 3 bases from J, with 13 bases between. Looked up from germline, CDR1 is SGDLS and CDR2 is YYNGEE. This CDR3 spans 14 amino acids. CDR3 region: CASSFSSGEETQYF. The CDR3 DNA reads TGTGCCAGCAGCTTTAGTAGCGGCGAAGAGACCCAGTACTTC.

This clonotype has a count of ten or more. The chain employs TRBV7-2 and TRBJ2-7; no definite D call. The CDR3 runs to 14 residues. CDR1 is SGHTA, CDR2 FQGNSA, per germline. Deletions cut 2 bases from V and 3 bases from J, with 11 bases between. Here the CDR3 reads CASSLSLVGYEQYF. The CDR3 DNA is TGTGCCAGCAGCTTAAGCCTAGTTGGCTACGAGCAGTACTTC.

The V gene is TRBV4-1, the J gene TRBJ1-3; 7 bases align to TRBD1. Germline values: CDR1 MGHRA, CDR2 YSYEKL. This CDR3 is 18 amino acids long. Losses at the gene ends were 1 base for V and 0 bases for J; bases not matched to a gene: 9. This CDR3 is CASSQVQGGGSSGNTIYF. DNA for the CDR3: TGCGCCAGCAGCCAAGTCCAGGGGGGGGGCAGCTCTGGAAACACCATATATTTT.

This sequence joins TRBV5-6 and TRBJ1-3, with TRBD1 matching over 7 bases. This CDR3 contains 16 residues. Losses at the gene ends were 3 bases for V and 0 bases for J; bases not matched to a gene: 6. Germline CDR1 is SGHDT and CDR2 is YYEEEE. The CDR3 nucleotides are TGTGCCAGCAGCTCCCCGGGACAGCCCTCTGGAAACACCATATATTTT. The encoded protein is CASSSPGQPSGNTIYF.

This clonotype was observed at least ten times. V and J are TRBV6-1 and TRBJ1-5, with 8 bases aligning to TRBD1. The CDR3 loop spans 15 amino acids. CDR1 and CDR2 from the germline V gene are MNHNS and SASEGT. V trimming: 5 bases; J trimming: 3 bases; junction bases outside the gene matches: 6. CDR3 nucleotide sequence: TGTGCCAGCAGTCCGACAGGGGTCAACAATCAGCCCCAGCATTTT. Protein product: CASSPTGVNNQPQHF.